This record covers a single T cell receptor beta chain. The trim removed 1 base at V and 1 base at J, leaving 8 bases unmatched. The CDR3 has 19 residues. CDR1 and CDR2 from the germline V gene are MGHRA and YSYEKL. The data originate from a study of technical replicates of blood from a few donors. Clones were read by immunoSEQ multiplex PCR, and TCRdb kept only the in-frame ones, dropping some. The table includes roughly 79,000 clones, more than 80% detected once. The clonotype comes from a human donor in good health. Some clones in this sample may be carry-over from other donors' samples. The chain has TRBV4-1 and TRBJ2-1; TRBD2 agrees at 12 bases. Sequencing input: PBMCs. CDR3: CASSQVVLAGGRSYNEQFF. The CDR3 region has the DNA TGCGCCAGCAGCCAAGTAGTACTAGCGGGAGGAAGGTCCTACAATGAGCAGTTCTTC.